This T cell receptor (beta chain) derives from a study of blood T cell repertoires in COVID-19 (dated by TCRdb to about 2020). Background on the whole study: Samples covering the acute and convalescent phases of COVID-19 were provided by collaborators in the United States, Italy and Spain. The repertoires were released in a freely available public database meant as a resource for research on the immune response to SARS-CoV-2. The prospective study material was composed of cDNA or gDNA derived from T cells, B-cell-depleted T cells, or PBMCs. Deeply sampled blood TCRbeta repertoires from subjects exposed to, actively infected with, or recovered from COVID-19 were included in the dataset. Nearly every sample came with metadata listing a de-identified subject ID, COVID-19 status, age in years and sex. Samples came from the ongoing ImmuneRACE study (first 160 participants) plus 1,254 subjects from 6 global collaborators. Where available, HLA class I and class II types were obtained from metadata supplied by the sample provider rather than from assay-based typing. Findings and caveats that apply to the study as a whole: How much clinical and demographic metadata was included differed by source and by participant, and the metadata was provided uncurated.

Participants in the prospective study were aged about 18 to 95 years, lived in about two dozen United States geographic areas, and enrolled through a virtual design. In the prospective study, participants were assigned to cohorts based on the clinical history participants reported in a screening survey and a study questionnaire. ImmuneRACE Cohort 3 recovered participants were defined by two consecutive negative NP/OP PCR tests, healthcare professional clearance, or symptom resolution. Each participant in the prospective study had whole blood, serum and a nasopharyngeal or oropharyngeal swab collected by mobile phlebotomists. Additional blood draws and questionnaires over an approximately 2-month period could optionally be provided by prospective study participants. Prospective study blood samples were shipped either frozen or at room temperature before DNA extraction. Trimming at the junction amounts to 4 bases on V and 7 bases on J, and the germline ends lie 9 bases apart. The CDR3 goes from the cysteine to the phenylalanine over 13 residues. Only the CDR3 DNA stays, 39 bases, in frame from base 1. For CDR1 and CDR2, the germline V gene lists KGHDR and SFDVKD.

The immunoSEQ Assay, a bias-controlled multiplex PCR, was used to amplify TCRbeta CDR3 regions from genomic DNA. Per the original workflow: The number of nucleated cells in each sample was estimated from the amplification of reference gene primers within the assay. To quantify the absolute abundance of each unique TCRbeta CDR3 rearrangement, sequence reads were collapsed and filtered. For each sample, productive Simpson clonality was calculated as the square root of Simpson's diversity index over productive rearrangements. The table was pulled from immuneACCESS by TCRdb, which kept in-frame rearrangements only. Such tables lose some clones; where checked, under half of the loss comes from unresolved V genes, and the rest has no known cause. That table furnishes V, J and clone size, whereas the DNA furnished D and trimming. In all, the sample holds 160,000 or so clones, and approximately 86% of those were seen once. The ten largest clones add up to 15% to 20% of the sample.

Details on this clone: This receptor's antigen is unknown. Base qualities were left out, and no much larger clone turns up one base away.

Sequenced material: PBMCs or T cells enriched from blood (not recorded which). This receptor chain uses TRBV24-1 and TRBJ2-2, with a weak D call of TRBD1 (6 bases match). This receptor was identified in a man aged 55 to 70 who had recovered from COVID-19. CDR3 region: CATSDRTVGELFF. The bases are TGTGCCACCAGTGACAGGACAGTCGGGGAGCTGTTTTTT.